These T cell receptor beta chains were read from a single sample in a study of PD-L1 blockade in urothelial cancer. TCRdb's table, derived via immunoSEQ multiplex PCR, lists solely in-frame clones and lacks some. The profile covers some 100,000 clones, with around 93% appearing a single time and 0.85% to 1% taken by the ten largest. The sample consisted of PBMCs, taken around atezolizumab (anti-PD-L1) treatment. The receptor source for this set is an elderly woman with urothelial cancer. The CDR3 runs from the conserved cysteine through the conserved F or W. Fields, in order: J gene, V gene, clone size, D gene, CDR3 protein, CDR3 DNA. The D gene is left open where the match is weak. Clone sizes are given selectively: once, few, many, or a class where the clone is expanded.

J gene: TRBJ2-1
V gene: TRBV2
clone size: -
D gene: TRBD2
CDR3 protein: CASGGLGLNEQFF
CDR3 DNA: TGTGCCAGCGGGGGACTAGGTTTAAATGAGCAGTTCTTC

J gene: TRBJ2-7
V gene: TRBV11-2
clone size: -
D gene: TRBD2
CDR3 protein: CASLLAGTYEQYF
CDR3 DNA: TGTGCCAGCTTACTAGCGGGTACCTACGAGCAGTACTTC

J gene: TRBJ1-5
V gene: TRBV19
clone size: once
D gene: TRBD1
CDR3 protein: CASSLTGGSQPQHF
CDR3 DNA: TGTGCCAGTAGTTTGACAGGGGGCAGTCAGCCCCAGCATTTT

J gene: TRBJ2-7
V gene: TRBV11-2
clone size: -
D gene: -
CDR3 protein: CASSLSTGYEQYF
CDR3 DNA: TGTGCCAGCAGCTTAAGCACGGGGTACGAGCAGTACTTC

J gene: TRBJ2-4
V gene: TRBV5-5
clone size: -
D gene: TRBD2
CDR3 protein: CASSTRLAGESGIQYF
CDR3 DNA: TGTGCCAGCAGCACGCGACTAGCGGGAGAAAGCGGCATTCAGTACTTC

J gene: TRBJ2-5
V gene: TRBV2
clone size: -
D gene: TRBD2
CDR3 protein: CASQRELGETQYF
CDR3 DNA: TGTGCCAGCCAGCGGGAGCTGGGAGAGACCCAGTACTTC

J gene: TRBJ2-1
V gene: TRBV28
clone size: once
D gene: TRBD1
CDR3 protein: CASRGTGQGADEQFF
CDR3 DNA: TGTGCCAGCAGAGGGACGGGACAGGGGGCGGATGAGCAGTTCTTC

J gene: TRBJ2-7
V gene: TRBV18
clone size: -
D gene: TRBD1
CDR3 protein: CASSPTGQGYEQYF
CDR3 DNA: TGTGCCAGCTCACCGACGGGACAGGGCTACGAGCAGTACTTC

J gene: TRBJ1-1
V gene: TRBV29-1
clone size: -
D gene: -
CDR3 protein: CSVAGISLVEAFF
CDR3 DNA: TGCAGCGTCGCCGGGATAAGCCTAGTTGAAGCTTTCTTT

J gene: TRBJ1-5
V gene: TRBV28
clone size: -
D gene: -
CDR3 protein: CASSLGGSNQPQHF
CDR3 DNA: TGTGCCAGCAGTTTGGGGGGTAGCAATCAGCCCCAGCATTTT

J gene: TRBJ2-7
V gene: TRBV30
clone size: -
D gene: -
CDR3 protein: CAWSVTGFGYEQYF
CDR3 DNA: TGTGCCTGGAGTGTAACTGGGTTCGGGTACGAGCAGTACTTC

J gene: TRBJ2-7
V gene: TRBV30
clone size: -
D gene: TRBD1
CDR3 protein: CASHRGQSYEQYF
CDR3 DNA: TGTGCCAGCCACAGGGGGCAAAGCTACGAGCAGTACTTC

J gene: TRBJ2-3
V gene: TRBV20-1
clone size: -
D gene: -
CDR3 protein: CSANHADTQYF
CDR3 DNA: TGCAGTGCGAATCACGCGGATACGCAGTATTTT